One and the same sample provided the 27 T cell receptor beta chains below, sequenced in a study of blood T cells in healthy people across ages. Primers used in a second PCR of roughly 7 to 12 cycles were a sample-barcoded 5' primer and a J-beta primer mix. TCRdb re-called the 5' RACE reads through MiXCR, storing one row per CDR3 protein. This table holds about 620,000 distinct CDR3 sequences, about 50% found once. What was sequenced was blood. These receptor sequences come from an elderly woman in good health.

This clonotype was counted only a few times. The J gene is TRBJ1-6, the V gene TRBV20-1; TRBD1 matches at 7 bases. The ends lost 0 bases at V and 9 bases at J; junction bases unmatched: 8. The CDR3 extends over 15 amino acids. Germline V gives CDR1 DFQATT, CDR2 SNEGSKA (reference sequence). The CDR3 sequence is CSAREVQGETSPLHF. CDR3 nucleotides: TGCAGTGCTAGAGAAGTTCAGGGGGAGACTTCACCCCTCCACTTT.

Points on this clonotype: This may be a read error, as it is one base from a much larger clone. J is TRBJ2-1 and V is TRBV7-9; 7 bases map to TRBD1. The V gene end was trimmed by 5 bases and the J gene end by 3 bases; junction bases not matched to a gene: 7. Germline V gene sequence: CDR1 SEHNR, CDR2 FQNEAQ (reference sequence). The length of the CDR3 is 15 residues. Here the CDR3 DNA reads TGTGCCAGCAGCGAGGGACAGTTCTTCTACAATGAGCAGTTCTTC. Amino acid sequence: CASSEGQFFYNEQFF.

This clonotype has just a few counts. The CDR3 coding sequence is TGTGCCATCAAGGGGCTTTACACAGATACGCAGTATTTT. It specifies CAIKGLYTDTQYF. The chain combines TRBV10-3 with TRBJ2-3, with D maybe TRBD1 (5 bases). The CDR3 is 13 residues long. V dropped 7 bases and J dropped 2 bases, with 10 bases sitting between them. Germline V gene sequence: CDR1 ENHRY, CDR2 SYGVKD.

The rearrangement links TRBV12-3 or TRBV12-4 to TRBJ2-4; D might be TRBD1 (6 bases). Trimming took 4 bases from V and 10 from J, leaving 8 bases between them. This CDR3 is 11 amino acids long. CDR3 nucleotides: TGTGCCAGCAGTTACCAGGGGATTCAGTACTTC. It is translated as CASSYQGIQYF.

The J gene is TRBJ1-2, the V gene TRBV3-1; D unresolved. The CDR3 length is 15 residues. CDR1 is LGHDT, CDR2 YNNKEL, per germline (reference sequence). Trimming removed 4 bases from V and 3 bases from J, with 15 bases in between. CDR3 region: CASSPEGGGYYGYTF. CDR3 DNA sequence: TGTGCCAGCAGCCCTGAGGGCGGAGGCTACTATGGCTACACCTTC.

The chain joins TRBV7-2 to TRBJ2-7; weak D call: TRBD2 (5 bases). V dropped 3 bases and J dropped 4 bases, with 10 bases sitting between them. Germline CDR1 and CDR2: SGHTA and FQGNSA. The CDR3 loop spans 13 amino acids. DNA for the CDR3: TGTGCCAGCAGCTTCGGGGAAGCATACGAGCAGTACTTC. This encodes CASSFGEAYEQYF.

In its sample, this clonotype was seen many times. The CDR3 coding sequence is TGTGCCAGCAGGTTAAGCAATGAGCAGTTCTTC. This gives the protein CASRLSNEQFF. V is TRBV6-6 and J is TRBJ2-1; D not resolved. The germline V and J ends were trimmed by 6 bases and 6 bases, with 6 bases remaining between them. Germline V gene sequence: CDR1 MNHNY, CDR2 SVGAGI (reference sequence). The CDR3 consists of 11 residues.

The rearrangement links TRBV28 to TRBJ2-7; D possibly corresponds to TRBD1 (6 bases). Between the trimmed V and J ends, which lost 7 bases and 2 bases, there was a span of 15 bases. CDR1 is MDHEN and CDR2 is SYDVKM in the germline V gene. This CDR3 has 14 amino acids. CDR3: CASTKSGAAYEQYF. The CDR3, as DNA: TGTGCCAGCACCAAATCAGGGGCTGCCTACGAGCAGTACTTC.

The count of this clonotype is one. The chain links TRBV5-5 to TRBJ1-2, with 9 bases matching TRBD1. This CDR3 is built from 17 residues. Per germline, CDR1 SGHKS and CDR2 YYEKEE (reference sequence). V trimming: 3 bases; J trimming: 3 bases; junction bases outside the gene matches: 12. CDR3 residues: CASSSEEQGAVYYGYTF. As DNA, the CDR3 is TGTGCCAGCAGCTCCGAGGAACAGGGGGCGGTGTACTATGGCTACACCTTC.

About this clonotype: Since a much larger clone is just one base distant, this may be a read error. The gene calls are TRBV5-1 and TRBJ2-5; D is uncertain. Germline CDR1 reads SGHRS; CDR2 reads YFSETQ. The V end lost 4 bases, the J end lost 1 base, and 8 bases lay between the germline ends. The CDR3 covers 13 residues. DNA of the CDR3: TGCGCCAGCAGCGCGCGACCCCAAGAGACCCAGTACTTC. It yields the protein CASSARPQETQYF.

This clonotype was counted a few times. The gene calls are TRBV2 and TRBJ1-1; D ambiguous. Germline CDR1 SNHLY, CDR2 FYNNEI. This CDR3 region has 15 residues. Trimming shortened V by 2 bases and J by 5 bases, and 15 bases separated the two germline ends. This CDR3 is CASSEQRSAGTEAFF. The CDR3 bases are TGTGCCAGCAGTGAACAACGCTCGGCGGGAACTGAAGCTTTCTTT. The entire variable domain, with the rest obtained from reference TRBV2 and TRBJ1-1, is as follows: EPEVTQTPSHQVTQMGQEVILRCVPISNHLYFYWYRQILGQKVEFLVSFYNNEISEKSEIFDDQFSVERPDGSNFTLKIRSTKLEDSAMYFCASSEQRSAGTEAFFGQGTRLTVV.

The V call is TRBV7-9, the J call TRBJ1-1; D is unresolved. Germline V lookup: CDR1 SEHNR, CDR2 FQNEAQ (reference sequence). The CDR3 loop spans 14 amino acids. Trimming pared 1 base from V and 2 bases from J, leaving 8 bases between. In DNA form, the CDR3 reads TGTGCCAGCAGCTTAGGGGATCTTAACACTGAAGCTTTCTTT. Its translation is CASSLGDLNTEAFF.

In its sample, this clonotype was seen a few times. The chain is built from TRBV27 and TRBJ2-5; D might be TRBD1 (5 bases). Trimming removed 4 bases from V and 11 bases from J, with 29 bases in between. Looked up from germline, CDR1 is MNHEY and CDR2 is SMNVEV (reference sequence). The length of the CDR3 is 17 residues. In nucleotides, the CDR3 is TGTGCCAGCAGTTCCCGACAGAGCACCTGGGTTAGGGATGAGCAGTACTTC. It specifies CASSSRQSTWVRDEQYF.

This clonotype was counted ten times or more. At one boundary the junction diverges from the germline segment, which might be a read error. This rearrangement joins TRBV9 to TRBJ2-6; a possible D gene is TRBD1 (6 bases). CDR1 SGDLS and CDR2 YYNGEE come from the germline V gene. The CDR3 is made up of 13 amino acids. CDR3 in amino acids: CASSVAGVNVLTF. In DNA, the CDR3 is TGTGCCAGCAGCGTAGCAGGGGTCAACGTCCTGACTTTC.

CDR3 sequence reads: CASSFLQGYDEQYF. The CDR3 DNA reads TGTGCCAGCAGTTTTTTACAGGGGTACGACGAGCAGTACTTC. This sequence joins TRBV28 and TRBJ2-4; TRBD1 matches at 7 bases. Gene TRBJ2-7 matches the end of the DNA better, so the J call may be wrong. The CDR3 is 14 residues long. The V gene's germline CDR1 is MDHEN and CDR2 SYDVKM.

The chain carries TRBV10-3 and TRBJ2-4, with D possibly called TRBD1 or TRBD2 (5 bases each). The tail of the sequence fits TRBJ2-5 better, so the J call may be wrong. Germline assignment: CDR1 ENHRY and CDR2 SYGVKD. The CDR3 is 13 amino acids. CDR3 coding DNA: TGTGCCATCATGGGGGTTGATAAGGAGACCCAGTACTTC. Residues: CAIMGVDKETQYF.

The chain carries TRBV29-1 and TRBJ2-5, with D uncertain. TRBJ2-7 matches the DNA end more closely, so the J call is doubtful. CDR3 length equals 14 residues. Per germline, CDR1 SQVTM and CDR2 ANQGSEA. CDR3 sequence: CSVEDPGSRGEQYF. The CDR3 bases are TGCAGCGTTGAAGACCCGGGCTCGCGCGGCGAGCAGTACTTC.

CDR3 nucleotide sequence: TGCGCCACCCGTCCGAGGGGGAGCTCCTACAATGAGCAGTTCTTC. Residues: CATRPRGSSYNEQFF. The gene calls are TRBV5-1 and TRBJ2-1; maybe TRBD1 (6 bases). V lost 9 bases and J 0 bases, leaving 16 bases between the germline ends. The CDR3 runs to 15 residues. Germline V CDR1 and CDR2: SGHRS, YFSETQ.

The rearrangement joins TRBV7-9 to TRBJ2-5; D is unclear. Germline values: CDR1 SEHNR, CDR2 FQNEAQ (reference sequence). V shed 5 bases and J shed 5 bases, with 21 bases lying between them. The CDR3 contains 16 residues. The CDR3 protein is CASSNPLTGDGETQYF. Here the CDR3 DNA reads TGTGCCAGCAGCAACCCCTTAACTGGTGATGGCGAGACCCAGTACTTC. Drawing the rest from reference TRBV7-9 and TRBJ2-5, the complete variable domain is DTGVSQNPRHKITKRGQNVTFRCDPISEHNRLYWYRQTLGQGPEFLTYFQNEAQLEKSRLLSDRFSAERPKGSFSTLEIQRTEQGDSAMYLCASSNPLTGDGETQYFGPGTRLLVL.

The chain links TRBV12-3 or TRBV12-4 to TRBJ2-7, with D tentatively TRBD2 (5 bases). The germline V and J ends were trimmed by 5 bases and 4 bases, with 15 bases remaining between them. This CDR3 has 14 amino acids. The CDR3 here is CASSPQVGVYEQYF. The CDR3 bases are TGTGCCAGCAGTCCGCAGGTGGGAGTATACGAGCAGTACTTC.

The J gene is TRBJ2-5, the V gene TRBV2; D might be TRBD1 or TRBD2, each matching 5 bases. The J call is in doubt because the DNA end fits TRBJ2-7 better. The CDR3 has 13 residues. Germline V gene sequence: CDR1 SNHLY, CDR2 FYNNEI. This CDR3 is CASSVAGSGEQYF. The CDR3 region has the DNA TGTGCCAGCAGTGTGGCAGGGAGTGGCGAGCAGTACTTC.

The chain uses TRBV7-9 and TRBJ2-1; the match to TRBD2 covers 7 bases. Germline V gene lookup returns CDR1 SEHNR and CDR2 FQNEAQ (reference sequence). J lost 4 bases, V lost 7 bases, and 10 bases had no gene match. The CDR3 is made up of 15 amino acids. As DNA, the CDR3 is TGTGCCAGCACTTCGGGCGGGGGAGGGTACAATGAGCAGTTCTTC. Translating it yields CASTSGGGGYNEQFF. Complete variable domain (other parts from reference TRBV7-9 and TRBJ2-1): DTGVSQNPRHKITKRGQNVTFRCDPISEHNRLYWYRQTLGQGPEFLTYFQNEAQLEKSRLLSDRFSAERPKGSFSTLEIQRTEQGDSAMYLCASTSGGGGYNEQFFGPGTRLTVL.

The chain combines TRBV5-5 with TRBJ1-5, with D hard to call. Germline V gene sequence: CDR1 SGHKS, CDR2 YYEKEE (reference sequence). CDR3 length: 13 amino acids. Trimming removed 0 bases at V and 3 bases at J, with 4 bases between. This CDR3 reads CASSLAHNQPQHF. The CDR3, as DNA: TGTGCCAGCAGCTTGGCCCACAATCAGCCCCAGCATTTT.

V gene TRBV7-9 combines with J gene TRBJ2-5; D is ambiguous. The V and J ends lost 2 bases and 1 base respectively, with 11 bases between them. CDR3 size: 15 residues. CDR1 and CDR2 (germline): SEHNR, FQNEAQ (reference sequence). The CDR3 bases are TGTGCCAGCAGCTTAATGGGTGGGGTCCAAGAGACCCAGTACTTC. The encoded protein is CASSLMGGVQETQYF.

The V call is TRBV12-3 or TRBV12-4, the J call TRBJ2-1; maybe TRBD2 (6 bases). The CDR3 runs 13 residues. V lost 6 bases and J lost 10, with 16 bases in between. DNA of the CDR3: TGTGCCAGCAGCCAAGTGCCGGCGGGGGAGCAGTTCTTC. Translation: CASSQVPAGEQFF.

The chain uses TRBV2 and TRBJ1-5; a weak D match, TRBD1 (6 bases). Trimming took 6 bases from V and 9 from J, leaving 18 bases between them. The V gene's germline CDR1 is SNHLY and CDR2 FYNNEI. CDR3 length: 14 residues. This CDR3 is CASSLGQSGGPQHF. The CDR3 coding sequence is TGTGCCAGCAGCCTGGGACAAAGTGGCGGGCCCCAGCATTTT.

CDR3 loop: CASSLGANRHHTQYF. CDR3 DNA: TGTGCCAGCAGCTTAGGGGCAAACCGTCATCATACGCAGTATTTT. The chain is built from TRBV7-9 and TRBJ2-3; no definite D call. Trimming cost V 1 base and J 7 bases, with 15 bases left between them. The CDR3 is 15 residues long. Germline values: CDR1 SEHNR, CDR2 FQNEAQ (reference sequence).